This T cell receptor beta chain emerged from a study of shared clonotypes between healthy human individuals. Notes on the study in general: Researchers found naive subsets generally carried larger estimated richness than memory subsets. A reduction in generation probabilities was seen for non-shared clonotypes relative to those shared by all four donors.

Note on this clone: No antigen is known for it.

Deep-level assay runs were performed. The data were produced by immunoSEQ multiplex PCR, yet TCRdb's version contains in-frame clones alone and is incomplete. The sample lists 550,000 to 800,000 clones, 90% seen once, with about 33% in the top ten. The germline V gene encodes CDR1 SQVTM and CDR2 ANQGSEA. There are 13 residues in the CDR3. Sample: memory CD8+ T cells from PBMCs. The subset denotes: CD45RO+ cells pooled with CCR7-negative TemRA cells. This sequence originates from a man younger than 35 in good health. Some clones in this sample may be carry-over from other donors' samples. V and J are TRBV29-1 and TRBJ2-5; 10 nucleotides line up with TRBD2. The J call may not be correct, given that the DNA end is closer to TRBJ2-7. CDR3 DNA: TGCAGCGTGGGGACTAGCGACTCCTACGAGCAGTACTTC. As protein: CSVGTSDSYEQYF.